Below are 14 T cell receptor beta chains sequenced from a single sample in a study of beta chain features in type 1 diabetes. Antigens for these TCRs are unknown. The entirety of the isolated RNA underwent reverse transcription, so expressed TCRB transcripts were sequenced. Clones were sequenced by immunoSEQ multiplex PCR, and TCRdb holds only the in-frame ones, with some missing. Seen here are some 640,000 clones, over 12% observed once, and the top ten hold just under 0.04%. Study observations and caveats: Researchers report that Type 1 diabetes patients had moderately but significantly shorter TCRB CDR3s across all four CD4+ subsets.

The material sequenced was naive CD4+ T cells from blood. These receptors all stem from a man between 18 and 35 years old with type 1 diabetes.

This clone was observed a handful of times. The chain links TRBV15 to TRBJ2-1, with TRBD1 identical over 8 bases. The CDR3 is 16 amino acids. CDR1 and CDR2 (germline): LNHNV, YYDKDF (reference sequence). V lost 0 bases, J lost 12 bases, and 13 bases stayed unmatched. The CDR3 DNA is TGTGCCACCAGCAGAGAGATTGGGGCAGGGGGCAAGGGGCAGTTCTTC. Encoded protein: CATSREIGAGGKGQFF. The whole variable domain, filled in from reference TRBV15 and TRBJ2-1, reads DAMVIQNPRYQVTQFGKPVTLSCSQTLNHNVMYWYQQKSSQAPKLLFHYYDKDFNNEADTPDNFQSRRPNTSFCFLDIRSPGLGDTAMYLCATSREIGAGGKGQFFGPGTRLTVL.

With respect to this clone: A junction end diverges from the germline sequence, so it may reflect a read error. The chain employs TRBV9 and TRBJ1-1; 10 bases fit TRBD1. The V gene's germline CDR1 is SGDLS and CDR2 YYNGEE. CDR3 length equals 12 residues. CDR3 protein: CASSAPGTGALF. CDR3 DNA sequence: TGTGCCAGCAGCGCTCCGGGGACAGGGGCTCTCTTT.

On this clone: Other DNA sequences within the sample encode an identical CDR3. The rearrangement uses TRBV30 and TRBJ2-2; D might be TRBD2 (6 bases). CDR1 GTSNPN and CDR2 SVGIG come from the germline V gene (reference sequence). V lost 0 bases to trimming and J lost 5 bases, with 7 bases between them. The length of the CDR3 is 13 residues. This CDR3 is CAWSVRGTGELFF. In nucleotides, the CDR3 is TGTGCCTGGAGTGTACGGGGGACCGGGGAGCTGTTTTTT.

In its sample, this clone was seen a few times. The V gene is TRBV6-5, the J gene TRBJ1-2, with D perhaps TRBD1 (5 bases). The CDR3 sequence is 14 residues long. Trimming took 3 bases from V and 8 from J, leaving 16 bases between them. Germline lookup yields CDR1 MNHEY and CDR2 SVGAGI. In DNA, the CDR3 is TGTGCCAGCAGTTATGGGACGGGGCCTTCCGGCTACACCTTC. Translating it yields CASSYGTGPSGYTF.

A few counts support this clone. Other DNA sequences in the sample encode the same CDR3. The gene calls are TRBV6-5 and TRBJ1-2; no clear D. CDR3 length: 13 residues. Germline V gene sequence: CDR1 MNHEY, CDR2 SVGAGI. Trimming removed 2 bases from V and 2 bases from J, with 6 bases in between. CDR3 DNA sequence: TGTGCCAGCAGTTACCGGCAAAACTATGGCTACACCTTC. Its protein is CASSYRQNYGYTF.

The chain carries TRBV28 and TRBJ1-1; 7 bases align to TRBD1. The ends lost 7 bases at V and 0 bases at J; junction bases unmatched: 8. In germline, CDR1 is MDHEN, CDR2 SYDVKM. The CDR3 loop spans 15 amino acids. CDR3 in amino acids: CASTQFQGVNTEAFF. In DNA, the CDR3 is TGTGCCAGCACCCAATTTCAGGGGGTGAACACTGAAGCTTTCTTT.

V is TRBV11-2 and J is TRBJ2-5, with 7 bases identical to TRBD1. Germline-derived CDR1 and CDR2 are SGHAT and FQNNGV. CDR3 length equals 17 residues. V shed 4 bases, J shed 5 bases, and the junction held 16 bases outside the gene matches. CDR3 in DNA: TGTGCCAGCAGCTCCTTTCGGGGAGCGAGGGGGCGTGAGACCCAGTACTTC. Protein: CASSSFRGARGRETQYF.

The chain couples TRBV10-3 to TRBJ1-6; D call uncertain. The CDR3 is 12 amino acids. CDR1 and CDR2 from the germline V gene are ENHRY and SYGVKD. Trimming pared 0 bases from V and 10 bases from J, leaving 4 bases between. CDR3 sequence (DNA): TGTGCCATCAGTGAGTCCGACTCACCCCTCCACTTT. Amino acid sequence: CAISESDSPLHF.

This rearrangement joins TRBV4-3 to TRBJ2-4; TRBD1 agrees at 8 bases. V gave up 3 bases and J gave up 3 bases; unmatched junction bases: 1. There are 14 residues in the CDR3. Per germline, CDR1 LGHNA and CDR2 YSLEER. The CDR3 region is CASSHGTGKNIQYF. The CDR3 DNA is TGCGCCAGCAGCCACGGGACAGGCAAAAACATTCAGTACTTC.

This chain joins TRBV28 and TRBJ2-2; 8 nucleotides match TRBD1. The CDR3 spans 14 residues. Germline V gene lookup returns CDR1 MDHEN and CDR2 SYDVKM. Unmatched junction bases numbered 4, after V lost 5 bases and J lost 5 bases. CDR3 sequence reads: CASSIGQGTGELFF. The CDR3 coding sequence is TGTGCCAGCAGTATCGGACAGGGAACCGGGGAGCTGTTTTTT. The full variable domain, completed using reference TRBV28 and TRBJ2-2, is DVKVTQSSRYLVKRTGEKVFLECVQDMDHENMFWYRQDPGLGLRLIYFSYDVKMKEKGDIPEGYSVSREKKERFSLILESASTNQTSMYLCASSIGQGTGELFFGEGSRLTVL.

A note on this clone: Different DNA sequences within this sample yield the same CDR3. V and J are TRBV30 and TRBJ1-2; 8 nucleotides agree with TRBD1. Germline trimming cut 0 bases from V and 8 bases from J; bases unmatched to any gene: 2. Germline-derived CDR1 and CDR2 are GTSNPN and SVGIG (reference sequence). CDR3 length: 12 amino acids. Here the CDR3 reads CAWSVPGGGYTF. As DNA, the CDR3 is TGTGCCTGGAGTGTACCAGGGGGCGGCTACACCTTC.

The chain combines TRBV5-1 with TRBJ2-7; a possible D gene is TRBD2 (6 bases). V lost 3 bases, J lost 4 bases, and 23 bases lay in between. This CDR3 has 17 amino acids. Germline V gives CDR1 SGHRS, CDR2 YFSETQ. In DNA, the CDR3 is TGCGCCAGCAGCTCTTACACCTTCTCCAGGGAGGCGTACGAGCAGTACTTC. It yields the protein CASSSYTFSREAYEQYF. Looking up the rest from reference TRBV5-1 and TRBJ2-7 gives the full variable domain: KAGVTQTPRYLIKTRGQQVTLSCSPISGHRSVSWYQQTPGQGLQFLFEYFSETQRNKGNFPGRFSGRQFSNSRSEMNVSTLELGDSALYLCASSSYTFSREAYEQYFGPGTRLTVT.

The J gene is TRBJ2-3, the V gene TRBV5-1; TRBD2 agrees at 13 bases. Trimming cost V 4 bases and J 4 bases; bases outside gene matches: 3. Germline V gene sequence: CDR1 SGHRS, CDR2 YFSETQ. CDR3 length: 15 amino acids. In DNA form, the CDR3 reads TGCGCCAGCAGCCCCGGGACTAGCGGGGCAGATACGCAGTATTTT. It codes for CASSPGTSGADTQYF.

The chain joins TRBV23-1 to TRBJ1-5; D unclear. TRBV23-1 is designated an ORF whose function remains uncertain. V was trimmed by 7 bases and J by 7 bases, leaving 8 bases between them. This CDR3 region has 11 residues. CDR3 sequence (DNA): TGCGCCAGCATCCGAGGGCAGCCCCAGCATTTT. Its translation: CASIRGQPQHF.